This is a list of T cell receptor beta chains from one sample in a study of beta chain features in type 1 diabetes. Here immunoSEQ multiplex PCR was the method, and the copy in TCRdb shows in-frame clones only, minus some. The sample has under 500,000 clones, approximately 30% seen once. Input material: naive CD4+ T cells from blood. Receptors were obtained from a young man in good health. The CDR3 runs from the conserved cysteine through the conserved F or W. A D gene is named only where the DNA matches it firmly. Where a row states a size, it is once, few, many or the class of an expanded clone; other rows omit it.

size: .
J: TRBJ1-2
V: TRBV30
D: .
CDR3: CAWSATGPSYGYTF
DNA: TGTGCCTGGAGCGCAACAGGACCCAGCTATGGCTACACCTTC

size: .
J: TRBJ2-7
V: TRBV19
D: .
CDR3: CASSMGVNPYEQYF
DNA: TGTGCCAGTAGTATGGGTGTTAACCCCTACGAGCAGTACTTC

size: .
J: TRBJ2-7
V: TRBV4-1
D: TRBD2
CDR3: CASSPLAGAPYEQYF
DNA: TGCGCCAGCAGCCCACTAGCGGGAGCGCCCTACGAGCAGTACTTC

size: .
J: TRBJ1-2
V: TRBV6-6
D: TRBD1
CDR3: CASRLGQGDYGYTF
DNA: TGTGCCAGCAGATTAGGACAGGGGGACTATGGCTACACCTTC

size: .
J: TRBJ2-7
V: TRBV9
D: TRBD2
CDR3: CASSVGPAGTSGYEQYF
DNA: TGTGCCAGCAGCGTAGGGCCCGCCGGGACTAGCGGATACGAGCAGTACTTC

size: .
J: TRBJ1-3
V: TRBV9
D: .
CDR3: CASSVVGTGNTIYF
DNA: TGTGCCAGCAGCGTAGTCGGGACTGGAAACACCATATATTTT

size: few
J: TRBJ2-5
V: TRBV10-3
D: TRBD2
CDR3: CAIRPSSGQETQYF
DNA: TGTGCCATCAGGCCGTCTAGCGGCCAAGAGACCCAGTACTTC

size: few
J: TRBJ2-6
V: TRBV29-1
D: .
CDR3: CSVEGAGANVLTF
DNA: TGCAGCGTTGAGGGGGCTGGGGCCAACGTCCTGACTTTC

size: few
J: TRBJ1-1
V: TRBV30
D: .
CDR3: CAWSPEALPNTEAFF
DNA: TGTGCCTGGAGTCCCGAGGCCCTACCGAACACTGAAGCTTTCTTT

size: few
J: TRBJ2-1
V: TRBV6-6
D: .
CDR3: CASSLTGPSYNEQFF
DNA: TGTGCCAGCAGTCTTACCGGGCCTTCCTACAATGAGCAGTTCTTC

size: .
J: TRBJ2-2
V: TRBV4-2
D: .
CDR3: CASSQDSTRVGELFF
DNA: TGTGCCAGCAGCCAAGACTCCACGCGGGTCGGGGAGCTGTTTTTT

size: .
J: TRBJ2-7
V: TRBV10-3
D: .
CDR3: CAISYVVNEQYF
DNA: TGTGCCATCAGTTACGTGGTAAACGAGCAGTACTTC

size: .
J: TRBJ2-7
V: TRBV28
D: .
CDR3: CASTLPPGTTHYEQYF
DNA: TGTGCCAGCACCCTCCCCCCGGGTACCACTCACTACGAGCAGTACTTC

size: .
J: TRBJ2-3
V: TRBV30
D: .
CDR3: CAWSRVAADTQYF
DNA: TGTGCCTGGAGTCGGGTAGCAGCAGATACGCAGTATTTT

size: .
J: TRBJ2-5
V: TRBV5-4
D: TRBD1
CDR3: CASSLQTGEETQYF
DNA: TGTGCCAGCAGCTTACAAACAGGGGAAGAGACCCAGTACTTC

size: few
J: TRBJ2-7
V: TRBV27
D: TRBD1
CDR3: CASSTGTGSYEQYF
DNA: TGTGCCAGCAGTACCGGGACAGGGTCCTACGAGCAGTACTTC

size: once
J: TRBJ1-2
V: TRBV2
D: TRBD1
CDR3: CASSETGQGQGYTF
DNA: TGTGCCAGCAGCGAAACCGGACAGGGTCAGGGCTACACCTTC

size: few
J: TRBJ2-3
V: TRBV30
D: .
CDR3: CAWSASADTQYF
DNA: TGTGCCTGGAGTGCTAGTGCAGATACGCAGTATTTT

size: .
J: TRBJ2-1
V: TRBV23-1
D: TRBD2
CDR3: CASSPRTSGSIDEQFF
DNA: TGCGCCAGCAGTCCTCGGACTAGCGGGAGTATCGATGAGCAGTTCTTC

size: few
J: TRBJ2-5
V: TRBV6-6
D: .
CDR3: CASSPALAEETQYF
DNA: TGTGCCAGCAGCCCCGCGTTGGCCGAAGAGACCCAGTACTTC

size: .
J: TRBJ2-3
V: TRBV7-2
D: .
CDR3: CASSAGPDDTQYF
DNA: TGTGCCAGCAGCGCCGGTCCGGACGATACGCAGTATTTT

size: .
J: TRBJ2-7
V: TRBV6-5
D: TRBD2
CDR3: CASRWTSGAYEQYF
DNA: TGTGCCAGCAGATGGACTAGCGGTGCCTACGAGCAGTACTTC

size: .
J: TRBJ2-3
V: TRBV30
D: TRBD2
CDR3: CAWSASGRENTQYF
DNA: TGTGCCTGGAGTGCTAGCGGGAGGGAGAATACGCAGTATTTT

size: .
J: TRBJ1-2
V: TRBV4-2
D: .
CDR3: CASSQERQLGYTF
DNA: TGTGCCAGCAGCCAGGAAAGACAGTTAGGCTACACCTTC

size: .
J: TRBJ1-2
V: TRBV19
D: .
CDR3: CASSVGAALYGYTF
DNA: TGTGCCAGTAGCGTCGGGGCGGCACTCTATGGCTACACCTTC

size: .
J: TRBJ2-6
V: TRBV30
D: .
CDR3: CAWQLLSGANVLTF
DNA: TGTGCCTGGCAACTGCTCTCTGGGGCCAACGTCCTGACTTTC

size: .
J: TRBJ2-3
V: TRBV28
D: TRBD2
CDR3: CASSSLRAGGPTDTQYF
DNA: TGTGCCAGCAGTTCCCTCCGCGCGGGAGGGCCGACAGATACGCAGTATTTT

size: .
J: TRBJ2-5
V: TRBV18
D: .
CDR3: CASSLYQETQYF
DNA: TGTGCCAGCTCTTTGTACCAAGAGACCCAGTACTTC